This entry lists 18 T cell receptor beta chains sequenced from one sample in a study of shared clonotypes between healthy human individuals. The assay was immunoSEQ multiplex PCR, and TCRdb's table has in-frame clones only and misses some. The repertoire holds roughly 1 million clones, with around 82% as singletons. Sequencing used memory CD4+ T cells from PBMCs. Subset defined: CD45RA-negative fraction. These receptors came from a man aged 18 to 29 in good health. Some clones in this sample may be carry-over from other donors' samples.

This clone was seen only once. This chain uses TRBV2 with TRBJ2-3, with a possible D match to TRBD1 (6 bases). Trimming pared 6 bases from V and 4 bases from J, leaving 11 bases between. From germline, CDR1 is SNHLY and CDR2 FYNNEI. CDR3 size: 13 residues. The CDR3 DNA sequence: TGTGCCAGCAGAAAACAGGGCGCAGATACGCAGTATTTT. This encodes CASRKQGADTQYF.

This rearrangement joins TRBV19 to TRBJ2-4, with TRBD1 matching over 8 bases. With V trimmed by 5 bases and J by 8 bases, 11 bases remained unmatched. Germline CDR1 LNHDA, CDR2 SQIVND (reference sequence). The CDR3 totals 15 residues. The CDR3 bases are TGTGCCAGTAGTTCTCGAACAGGGGGATGGGACATTCAGTACTTC. This sequence encodes CASSSRTGGWDIQYF.

The chain recombines TRBV7-2 with TRBJ2-2; 9 bases agree with TRBD1. Germline loops: CDR1 SGHTA, CDR2 FQGNSA. CDR3 length: 17 amino acids. The V gene end was trimmed by 5 bases and the J gene end by 1 base; junction bases not matched to a gene: 8. The CDR3 loop is CASSHPTGGRNTGELFF. The CDR3 coding sequence is TGTGCCAGCAGCCACCCCACAGGGGGCCGGAACACCGGGGAGCTGTTTTTT.

The chain recombines TRBV25-1 with TRBJ2-3; TRBD1 aligns across 7 bases. Germline assignment: CDR1 MGHDK and CDR2 SYGVNS. The CDR3 is 15 residues long. With 2 bases clipped from V and 2 bases from J, the junction kept 4 bases outside the gene matches. This chain's CDR3 is CASSELGQLTDTQYF. CDR3 DNA sequence: TGTGCCAGCAGTGAACTGGGACAGCTCACAGATACGCAGTATTTT.

This clone was detected a few times. V gene TRBV4-3 combines with J gene TRBJ2-3; 9 bases are a match to TRBD2. CDR3 length: 15 residues. Germline V gives CDR1 LGHNA, CDR2 YSLEER. J lost 6 bases, V lost 4 bases, and 8 bases had no gene match. CDR3 sequence (DNA): TGCGCCAGCAGCCCCGGACTAGCGAGTGGGGATACGCAGTATTTT. This encodes CASSPGLASGDTQYF.

The chain links TRBV10-3 to TRBJ1-5; no clear D. CDR1 and CDR2 from the germline V gene are ENHRY and SYGVKD. The CDR3 covers 12 residues. The V gene lost 3 bases and the J gene lost 6 bases, with 6 bases spanning the gap. CDR3 sequence (DNA): TGTGCCATCAGTGATTATAGTCAGCCCCAGCATTTT. Its protein product is CAISDYSQPQHF.

The V call is TRBV7-9, the J call TRBJ1-1; D is unresolved. Per the germline V gene, CDR1 is SEHNR and CDR2 is FQNEAQ (reference sequence). The CDR3 spans 14 residues. The ends were cut back, 0 bases at V and 2 bases at J, with 7 bases in the middle. The CDR3 loop is CASSLASRNTEAFF. CDR3 DNA: TGTGCCAGCAGCTTAGCTTCGAGAAACACTGAAGCTTTCTTT.

This clone was picked up a small number of times. This chain joins TRBV4-1 and TRBJ1-2, with D perhaps TRBD1 (5 bases). The V gene lost 2 bases and the J gene lost 4 bases, with 14 bases spanning the gap. From germline, CDR1 is MGHRA and CDR2 YSYEKL. This CDR3 is 15 amino acids long. For the CDR3, the DNA is TGCGCCAGCAGCCAACTTAGTACAGGAACCTATGGCTACACCTTC. The encoded protein is CASSQLSTGTYGYTF.

V is TRBV6-5 and J is TRBJ1-1; tentative D call: TRBD1 (6 bases). Germline CDR1 reads MNHEY; CDR2 reads SVGAGI. With 0 bases removed from V and 8 bases from J, the gap between germline ends came to 16 bases. The CDR3 runs 15 residues. Here the CDR3 DNA reads TGTGCCAGCAGTTACTCTGGGACATCAGAACGGGAAGCTTTCTTT. Its protein is CASSYSGTSEREAFF.

The chain uses TRBV9 and TRBJ2-1; D may match TRBD1 or TRBD2 (6 bases each). CDR1 and CDR2 (germline): SGDLS, YYNGEE. V lost 4 bases, J lost 16 bases, and 18 bases lay in between. CDR3 length: 12 amino acids. The CDR3 DNA reads as TGTGCCAGCAGCCTAGGGGGGCAGGGCTTATTCTTC. Amino acids: CASSLGGQGLFF.

The rearrangement links TRBV5-8 to TRBJ2-6; D not resolved. The CDR3 is made up of 16 amino acids. Trimming pared 0 bases from V and 2 bases from J, leaving 9 bases between. Germline V CDR1 and CDR2: SGHTS, YDEGEE. CDR3 protein: CASSLGFQAGANVLTF. CDR3 sequence (DNA): TGTGCCAGCAGCTTGGGCTTCCAGGCTGGGGCCAACGTCCTGACTTTC.

CDR3 sequence reads: CSVGTGAGPDTQYF. In nucleotides, the CDR3 is TGCAGCGTTGGGACAGGAGCCGGGCCAGATACGCAGTATTTT. The V call is TRBV29-1, the J call TRBJ2-3; TRBD1 matches 7 bases. CDR3 length equals 14 residues. Germline lookup yields CDR1 SQVTM and CDR2 ANQGSEA. J gave up 4 bases and V 4 bases, and 8 bases lay outside the gene matches.

This clone was observed a few times. The chain employs TRBV5-4 and TRBJ2-3, with D tentatively TRBD1 or TRBD2 (5 bases each). Trimming cost V 6 bases and J 2 bases, with 16 bases left between them. The CDR3 is made up of 15 amino acids. Germline V lookup: CDR1 SGHNT, CDR2 YYREEE (reference sequence). The CDR3: CASTKRDGYTDTQYF. The DNA of the CDR3 is TGTGCCAGCACTAAACGGGACGGTTACACAGATACGCAGTATTTT. The whole variable domain, filled in from reference TRBV5-4 and TRBJ2-3, reads ETGVTQSPTHLIKTRGQQVTLRCSSQSGHNTVSWYQQALGQGPQFIFQYYREEENGRGNFPPRFSGLQFPNYSSELNVNALELDDSALYLCASTKRDGYTDTQYFGPGTRLTVL.

The chain carries TRBV4-3 and TRBJ1-2, with D perhaps TRBD1 (6 bases). Germline V lookup: CDR1 LGHNA, CDR2 YSLEER. This CDR3 spans 18 amino acids. V shed 0 bases and J shed 2 bases, with 19 bases lying between them. Written as DNA, the CDR3 is TGCGCCAGCAGCCAAGAACAAGGGGGACCGCTCGGCAACTATGGCTACACCTTC. Its protein product is CASSQEQGGPLGNYGYTF.

The V and J genes are TRBV30 and TRBJ1-2; TRBD1 matches 8 bases. In germline, CDR1 is GTSNPN, CDR2 SVGIG (reference sequence). This CDR3 is built from 18 residues. V was pared by 6 bases and J by 1 base, with 19 bases of the junction left unmatched. DNA for the CDR3: TGTGCCTGCAAATCCTCCCCCGGGACAGGTACTATTAACTATGGCTACACCTTC. It is translated as CACKSSPGTGTINYGYTF.

The sample holds a few counts of this clone. The same CDR3 can be traced to other DNA sequences in this sample. This chain links TRBV5-1 with TRBJ2-3; 8 bases match TRBD2. Germline assignment: CDR1 SGHRS and CDR2 YFSETQ. The CDR3 spans 12 residues. With V trimmed by 3 bases and J by 6 bases, 0 bases remained unmatched. Here the CDR3 reads CASSSGGDTQYF. In DNA form, the CDR3 reads TGCGCCAGCAGCTCGGGAGGGGATACGCAGTATTTT.

The table lists this clone with a few counts. The chain links TRBV28 to TRBJ2-7; D may be TRBD2 (6 bases). The ends were cut back, 5 bases at V and 6 bases at J, with 17 bases in the middle. There are 14 residues in the CDR3. Germline V lookup: CDR1 MDHEN, CDR2 SYDVKM. The CDR3 region has the DNA TGTGCCAGCAGTCCCCCAGGTCTAGCGCGCGAGCAGTACTTC. Residues: CASSPPGLAREQYF.

A word on this clone: Other DNA sequences in this sample translate to the same CDR3. The chain has TRBV7-2 and TRBJ2-3; no definite D call. Trimming removed 1 base from V and 7 bases from J, with 0 bases in between. Germline V CDR1 and CDR2: SGHTA, FQGNSA. This CDR3 comprises 10 residues. DNA of the CDR3: TGTGCCAGCAGCTTAGATACGCAGTATTTT. As protein: CASSLDTQYF.